Below, one T cell receptor (beta chain) is given with its context. This specimen belongs to a study of PD-L1 blockade in urothelial cancer. Across the whole study: Starting in 2014, patients were given atezolizumab (1,200 mg intravenously every 3 weeks). Patients previously received 0 to 3 chemotherapy regimens. Analysis of the blood was performed 3 weeks (second dose) and 6 weeks after treatment start.

The protocol was immunoSEQ multiplex PCR, while the TCRdb copy is restricted to in-frame clones and leaves out a portion. The profile covers about 86,000 clones, with more than 75% appearing a single time and 13% to 15% taken by the ten largest. The time point: pretreatment peripheral blood. J was trimmed by 0 bases and V by 3 bases; bases with no gene match: 9. The length of the CDR3 is 17 residues. CDR1 and CDR2 (germline): LGHNA, YNFKEQ. This chain joins TRBV4-2 and TRBJ2-3, with 7 positions matching TRBD2. The receptor's source is a man in his fifties or sixties with urothelial cancer. The material was PBMCs, obtained around atezolizumab (anti-PD-L1) treatment. CDR3 sequence: CASSHHRGDPSTDTQYF. The CDR3 DNA sequence: TGTGCCAGCAGCCACCATCGGGGGGACCCTAGCACAGATACGCAGTATTTT.